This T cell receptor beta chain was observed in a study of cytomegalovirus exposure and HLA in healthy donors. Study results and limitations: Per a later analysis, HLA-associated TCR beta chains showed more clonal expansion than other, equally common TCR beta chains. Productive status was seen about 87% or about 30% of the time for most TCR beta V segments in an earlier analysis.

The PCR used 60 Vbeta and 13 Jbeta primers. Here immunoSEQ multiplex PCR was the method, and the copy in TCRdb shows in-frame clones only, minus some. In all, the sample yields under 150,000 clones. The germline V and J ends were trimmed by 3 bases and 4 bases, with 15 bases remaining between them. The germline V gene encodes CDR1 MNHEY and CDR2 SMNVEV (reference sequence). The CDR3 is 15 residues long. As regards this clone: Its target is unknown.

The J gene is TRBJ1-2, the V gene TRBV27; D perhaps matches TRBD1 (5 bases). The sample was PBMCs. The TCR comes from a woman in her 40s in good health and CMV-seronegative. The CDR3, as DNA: TGTGCCAGCAGTTTCGTCAGGGATAGGCCCTATGGCTACACCTTC. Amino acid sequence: CASSFVRDRPYGYTF.